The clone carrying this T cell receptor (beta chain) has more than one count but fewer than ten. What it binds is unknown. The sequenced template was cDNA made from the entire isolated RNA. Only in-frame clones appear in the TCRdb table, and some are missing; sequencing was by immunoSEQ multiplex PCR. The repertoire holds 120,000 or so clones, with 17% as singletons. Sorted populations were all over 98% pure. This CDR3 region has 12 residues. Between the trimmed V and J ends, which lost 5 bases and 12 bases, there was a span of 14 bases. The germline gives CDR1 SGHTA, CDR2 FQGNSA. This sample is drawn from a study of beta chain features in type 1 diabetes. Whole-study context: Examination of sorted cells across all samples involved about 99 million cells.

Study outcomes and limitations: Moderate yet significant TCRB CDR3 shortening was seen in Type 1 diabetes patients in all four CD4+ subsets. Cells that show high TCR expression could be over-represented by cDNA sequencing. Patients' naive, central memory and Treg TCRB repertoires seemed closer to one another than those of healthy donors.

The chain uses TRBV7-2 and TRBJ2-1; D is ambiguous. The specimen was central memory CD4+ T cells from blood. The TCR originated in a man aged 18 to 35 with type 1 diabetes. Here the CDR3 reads CASSPYREGQFF. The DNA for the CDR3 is TGTGCCAGCAGCCCCTATCGTGAAGGGCAGTTCTTC.